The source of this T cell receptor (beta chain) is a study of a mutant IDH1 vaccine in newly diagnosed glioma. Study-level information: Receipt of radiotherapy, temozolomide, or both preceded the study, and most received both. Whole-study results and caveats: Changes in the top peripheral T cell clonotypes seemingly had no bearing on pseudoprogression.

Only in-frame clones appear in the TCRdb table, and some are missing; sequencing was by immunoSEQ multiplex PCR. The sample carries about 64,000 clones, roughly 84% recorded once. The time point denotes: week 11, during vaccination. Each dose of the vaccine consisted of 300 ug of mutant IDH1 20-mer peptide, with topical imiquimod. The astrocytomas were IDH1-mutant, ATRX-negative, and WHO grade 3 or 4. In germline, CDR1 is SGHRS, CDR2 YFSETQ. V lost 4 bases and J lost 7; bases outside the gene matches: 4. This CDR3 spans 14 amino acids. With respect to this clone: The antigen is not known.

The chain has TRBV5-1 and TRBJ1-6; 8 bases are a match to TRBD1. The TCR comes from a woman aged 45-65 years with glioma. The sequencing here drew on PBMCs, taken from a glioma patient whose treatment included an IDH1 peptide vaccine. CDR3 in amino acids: CASSLQGGNSPLHF. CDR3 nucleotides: TGCGCCAGCAGCCTACAGGGGGGCAATTCACCCCTCCACTTT.